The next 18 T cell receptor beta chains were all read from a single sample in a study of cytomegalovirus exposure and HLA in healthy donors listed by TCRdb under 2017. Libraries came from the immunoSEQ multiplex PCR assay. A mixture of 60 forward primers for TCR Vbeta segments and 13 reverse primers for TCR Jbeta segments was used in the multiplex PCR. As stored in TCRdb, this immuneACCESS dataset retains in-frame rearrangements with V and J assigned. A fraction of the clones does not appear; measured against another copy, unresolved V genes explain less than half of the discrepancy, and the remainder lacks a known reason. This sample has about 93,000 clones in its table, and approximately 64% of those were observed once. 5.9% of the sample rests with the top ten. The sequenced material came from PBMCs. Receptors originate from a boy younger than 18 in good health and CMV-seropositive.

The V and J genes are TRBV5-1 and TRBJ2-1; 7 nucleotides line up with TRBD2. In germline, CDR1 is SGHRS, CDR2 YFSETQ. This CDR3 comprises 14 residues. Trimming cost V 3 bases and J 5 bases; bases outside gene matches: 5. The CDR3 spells CASSSGRVDNEQFF. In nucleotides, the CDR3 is TGCGCCAGCAGCTCGGGGAGGGTGGACAATGAGCAGTTCTTC.

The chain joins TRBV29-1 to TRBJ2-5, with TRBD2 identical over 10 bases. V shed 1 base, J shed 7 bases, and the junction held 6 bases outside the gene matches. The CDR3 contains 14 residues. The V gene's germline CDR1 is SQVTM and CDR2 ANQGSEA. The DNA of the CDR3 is TGCAGCGTTGAAGGGGTAGAGCGGGGGGGGACCCAGTACTTC. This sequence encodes CSVEGVERGGTQYF.

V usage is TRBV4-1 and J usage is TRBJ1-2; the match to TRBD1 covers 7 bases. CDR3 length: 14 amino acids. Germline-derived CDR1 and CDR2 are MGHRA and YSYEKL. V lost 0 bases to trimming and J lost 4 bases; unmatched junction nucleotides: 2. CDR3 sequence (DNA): TGCGCCAGCAGCCAAGATCCAGGGGGCTATGGCTACACCTTC. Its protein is CASSQDPGGYGYTF.

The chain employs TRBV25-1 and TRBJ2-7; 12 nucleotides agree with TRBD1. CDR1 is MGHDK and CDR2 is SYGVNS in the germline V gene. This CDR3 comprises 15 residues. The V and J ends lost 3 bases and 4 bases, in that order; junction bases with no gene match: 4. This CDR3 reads CASSEGTGGAYEQYF. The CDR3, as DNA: TGTGCCAGCAGTGAGGGGACAGGGGGCGCGTACGAGCAGTACTTC.

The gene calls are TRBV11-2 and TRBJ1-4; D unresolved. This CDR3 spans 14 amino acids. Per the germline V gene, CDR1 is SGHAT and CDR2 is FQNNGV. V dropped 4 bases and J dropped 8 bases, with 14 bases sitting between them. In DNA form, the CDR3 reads TGTGCCAGCAGCTCCACGGGAGTGGGGGAAAAACTGTTTTTT. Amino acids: CASSSTGVGEKLFF.

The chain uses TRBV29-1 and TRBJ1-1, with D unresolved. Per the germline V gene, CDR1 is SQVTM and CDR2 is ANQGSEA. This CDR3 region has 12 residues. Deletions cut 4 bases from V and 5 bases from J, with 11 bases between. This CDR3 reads CSVGARGTEAFF. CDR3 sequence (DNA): TGCAGCGTTGGAGCACGAGGGACTGAAGCTTTCTTT.

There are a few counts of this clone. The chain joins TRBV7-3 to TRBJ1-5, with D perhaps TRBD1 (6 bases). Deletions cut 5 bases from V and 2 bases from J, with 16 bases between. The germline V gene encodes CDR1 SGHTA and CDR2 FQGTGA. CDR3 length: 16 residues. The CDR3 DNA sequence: TGTGCCAGCAGCCCGACCAGGGGATTTGGCAATCAGCCCCAGCATTTT. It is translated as CASSPTRGFGNQPQHF.

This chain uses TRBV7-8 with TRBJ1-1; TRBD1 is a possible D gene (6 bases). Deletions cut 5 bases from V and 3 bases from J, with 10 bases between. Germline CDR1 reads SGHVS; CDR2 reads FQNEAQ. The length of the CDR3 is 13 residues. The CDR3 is CASSPYRDTEAFF. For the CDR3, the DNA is TGTGCCAGCAGCCCGTACAGGGACACTGAAGCTTTCTTT.

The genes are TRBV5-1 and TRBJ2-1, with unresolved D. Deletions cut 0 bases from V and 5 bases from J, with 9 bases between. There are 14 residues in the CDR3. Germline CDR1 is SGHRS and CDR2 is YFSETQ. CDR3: CASSLGGEDNEQFF. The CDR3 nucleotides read TGCGCCAGCAGCTTGGGCGGTGAGGACAATGAGCAGTTCTTC.

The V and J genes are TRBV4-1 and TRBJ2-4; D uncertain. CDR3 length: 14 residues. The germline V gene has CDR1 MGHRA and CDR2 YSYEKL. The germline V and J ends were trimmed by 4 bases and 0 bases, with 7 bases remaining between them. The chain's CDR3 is CASSLHSAKNIQYF. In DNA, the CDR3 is TGCGCCAGCAGCCTACATTCAGCCAAAAACATTCAGTACTTC.

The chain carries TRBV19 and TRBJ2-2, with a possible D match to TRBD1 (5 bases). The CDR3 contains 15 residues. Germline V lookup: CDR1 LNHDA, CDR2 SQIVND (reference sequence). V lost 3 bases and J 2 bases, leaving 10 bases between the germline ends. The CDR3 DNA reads TGTGCCAGTAGTATGCGGCAGGGAAACACCGGGGAGCTGTTTTTT. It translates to CASSMRQGNTGELFF.

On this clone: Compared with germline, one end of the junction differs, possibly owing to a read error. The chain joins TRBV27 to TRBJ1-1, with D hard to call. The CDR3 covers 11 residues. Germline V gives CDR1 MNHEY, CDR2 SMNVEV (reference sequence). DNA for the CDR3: TGTCCCAGTGTCCTATTCACTGAAGCTTTCTTT. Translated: CPSVLFTEAFF.

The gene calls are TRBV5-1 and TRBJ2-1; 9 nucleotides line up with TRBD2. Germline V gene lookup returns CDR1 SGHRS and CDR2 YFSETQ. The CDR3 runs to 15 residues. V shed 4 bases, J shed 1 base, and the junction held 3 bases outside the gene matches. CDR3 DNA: TGCGCCAGCAGCGACCTAGCGGGATCCTACAATGAGCAGTTCTTC. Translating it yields CASSDLAGSYNEQFF.

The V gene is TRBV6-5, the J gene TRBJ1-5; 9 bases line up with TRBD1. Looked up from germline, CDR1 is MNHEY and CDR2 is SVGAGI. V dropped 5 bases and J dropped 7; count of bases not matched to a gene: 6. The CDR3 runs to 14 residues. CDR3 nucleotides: TGTGCCAGCAGTCCCTGGACAGGGGAACAGCCCCAGCATTTT. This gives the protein CASSPWTGEQPQHF.

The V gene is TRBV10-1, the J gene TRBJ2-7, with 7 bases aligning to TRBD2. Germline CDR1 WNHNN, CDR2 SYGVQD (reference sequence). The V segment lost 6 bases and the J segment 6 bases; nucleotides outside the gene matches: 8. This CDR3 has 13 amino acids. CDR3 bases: TGCGCCAGCAGAGGGGACTACGGGACCGAGCAGTACTTC. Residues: CASRGDYGTEQYF.

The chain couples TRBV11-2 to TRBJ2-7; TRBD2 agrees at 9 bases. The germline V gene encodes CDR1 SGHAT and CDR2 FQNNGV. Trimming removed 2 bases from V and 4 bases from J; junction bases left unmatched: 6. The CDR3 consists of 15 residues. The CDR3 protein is CASSLTASGVYEQYF. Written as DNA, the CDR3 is TGTGCCAGCAGCTTAACGGCTAGCGGGGTTTACGAGCAGTACTTC.

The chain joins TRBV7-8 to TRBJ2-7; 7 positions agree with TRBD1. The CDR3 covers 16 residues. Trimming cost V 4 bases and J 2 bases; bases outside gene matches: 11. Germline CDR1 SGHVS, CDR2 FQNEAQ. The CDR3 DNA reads TGTGCCAGCAGCTACACCGCCAGGACAGGAGCCTACGAGCAGTACTTC. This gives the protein CASSYTARTGAYEQYF. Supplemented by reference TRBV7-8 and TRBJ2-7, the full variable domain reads GAGVSQSPRYKVAKRGQDVALRCDPISGHVSLFWYQQALGQGPEFLTYFQNEAQLDKSGLPSDRFFAERPEGSVSTLKIQRTQQEDSAVYLCASSYTARTGAYEQYFGPGTRLTVT.

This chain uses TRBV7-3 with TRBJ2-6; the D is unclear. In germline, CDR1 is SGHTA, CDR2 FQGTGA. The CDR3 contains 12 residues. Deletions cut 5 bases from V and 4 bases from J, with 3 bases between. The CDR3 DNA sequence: TGTGCCAGCAGCCCAGGGGCCAACGTCCTGACTTTC. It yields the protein CASSPGANVLTF.